Shown below are 27 T cell receptor beta chains from a single sample sequenced in a study of T cell repertoires in cytomegalovirus infection. TCRdb called the reads again in MiXCR, with one record for every CDR3 protein. The profile shows about 920,000 distinct CDR3 sequences, less than 35% of them singletons. The antigens these receptors bind are not known. Specimen: cultured CD8+ T cells from PBMCs, collected from culture after CMV antigen stimulation. These receptors all come from a human donor in good health (CMV status not recorded). Some clones in this sample may be carry-over from other donors' samples.

In its sample, this clonotype was seen many times. The chain recombines TRBV7-2 with TRBJ1-2; the D is unclear. The CDR3 spans 15 residues. From germline, CDR1 is SGHTA and CDR2 FQGNSA. The ends were cut back, 5 bases at V and 3 bases at J, with 16 bases in the middle. In DNA, the CDR3 is TGTGCCAGCAGCCCCCGCCAACGAACTTACTATGGCTACACCTTC. This sequence encodes CASSPRQRTYYGYTF. Supplemented by reference TRBV7-2 and TRBJ1-2, the full variable domain reads GAGVSQSPSNKVTEKGKDVELRCDPISGHTALYWYRQSLGQGLEFLIYFQGNSAPDKSGLPSDRFSAERTGGSVSTLTIQRTQQEDSAVYLCASSPRQRTYYGYTFGSGTRLTVV.

This clonotype was counted a few times. V usage is TRBV2 and J usage is TRBJ2-7; 7 positions agree with TRBD1. CDR1 is SNHLY, CDR2 FYNNEI, per germline. This CDR3 comprises 14 residues. Unmatched junction bases numbered 16, after V lost 11 bases and J lost 6 bases. The CDR3, as DNA: TGTGCCTCTCTAGACGACAGGGTGATCGCCGAGCAGTACTTC. It specifies CASLDDRVIAEQYF. Together with reference TRBV2 and TRBJ2-7, the CDR3 gives the full variable domain: EPEVTQTPSHQVTQMGQEVILRCVPISNHLYFYWYRQILGQKVEFLVSFYNNEISEKSEIFDDQFSVERPDGSNFTLKIRSTKLEDSAMYFCASLDDRVIAEQYFGPGTRLTVT.

This clonotype turned up a few times. The CDR3 is CASSYRGRLGEQFF. The CDR3 DNA sequence: TGTGCCAGCAGTTACAGGGGGCGCCTGGGGGAGCAGTTCTTC. The chain employs TRBV6-5 and TRBJ2-1, with 7 positions matching TRBD1. CDR3 length equals 14 residues. Germline V lookup: CDR1 MNHEY, CDR2 SVGAGI. The V gene end was trimmed by 2 bases and the J gene end by 10 bases; junction bases not matched to a gene: 8.

This clonotype was observed a handful of times. The chain carries TRBV7-9 and TRBJ2-7; TRBD1 matches at 11 bases. After removal of 4 bases from V and 5 bases from J, the junction contained 4 bases not matched to a gene. This CDR3 is 14 amino acids long. Germline V lookup: CDR1 SEHNR, CDR2 FQNEAQ (reference sequence). The CDR3 protein is CASSSGQGVNEQYF. The DNA of the CDR3 is TGTGCCAGCAGCTCGGGACAGGGGGTCAACGAGCAGTACTTC.

The chain uses TRBV7-6 and TRBJ2-5, with 10 bases aligning to TRBD2. V was pared by 0 bases and J by 4 bases, with 2 bases of the junction left unmatched. Germline V CDR1 and CDR2: SGHVS, FNYEAQ. CDR3 length equals 15 residues. CDR3 loop: CASSLASGGAETQYF. Written as DNA, the CDR3 is TGTGCCAGCAGCTTAGCAAGCGGGGGGGCAGAGACCCAGTACTTC.

J is TRBJ2-2 and V is TRBV7-9; D uncertain. This CDR3 has 11 residues. V was trimmed by 8 bases and J by 11 bases, leaving 12 bases between them. From germline, CDR1 is SEHNR and CDR2 FQNEAQ (reference sequence). The CDR3 loop is CASPSLPELFF. DNA for the CDR3: TGTGCCAGCCCGTCCCTCCCAGAGCTGTTTTTT.

The chain employs TRBV6-1 and TRBJ1-5; D call uncertain. Germline lookup yields CDR1 MNHNS and CDR2 SASEGT. Trimming took off 0 bases at V and 0 bases at J, with 9 bases between the two ends. This CDR3 is built from 16 residues. The CDR3 sequence is CASSEADYPSNQPQHF. The CDR3 nucleotides read TGTGCCAGCAGTGAAGCGGACTACCCTAGCAATCAGCCCCAGCATTTT.

This clonotype turned up a few times. This rearrangement joins TRBV5-6 to TRBJ2-3, with TRBD1 as a possible D gene (5 bases). Trimming took off 4 bases at V and 7 bases at J, with 10 bases between the two ends. Germline CDR1 and CDR2: SGHDT and YYEEEE. The CDR3 totals 12 residues. Here the CDR3 DNA reads TGTGCCAGCAGCAGGGGTACGCATACGCAGTATTTT. Amino acids: CASSRGTHTQYF.

This chain links TRBV5-6 with TRBJ2-7; D is undetermined. The CDR3 runs 13 residues. CDR1 is SGHDT, CDR2 YYEEEE, per germline. CDR3 amino acids: CAGSYSSGYEQYV. CDR3 bases: TGTGCCGGCAGCTACAGTTCCGGCTACGAGCAGTACGTC.

The chain is built from TRBV18 and TRBJ1-2; D gene uncertain. V lost 6 bases to trimming and J lost 3 bases, with 17 bases between them. CDR3 length: 15 amino acids. Germline values: CDR1 KGHSH, CDR2 LQKENI. CDR3 nucleotides: TGTGCCAGCTCGCCCACCGGGGATCCTCACTATGGCTACACCTTC. This translates into CASSPTGDPHYGYTF.

This chain joins TRBV7-9 and TRBJ1-3, with 7 positions matching TRBD1. The CDR3 spans 15 residues. Germline CDR1 SEHNR, CDR2 FQNEAQ (reference sequence). Trimming took 5 bases from V and 4 from J; bases not matched to a gene: 8. The CDR3 protein is CASSMFDRAGNTIYF. The CDR3 DNA reads as TGTGCCAGCAGCATGTTCGACAGGGCCGGAAACACCATATATTTT.

The chain employs TRBV4-1 and TRBJ1-5; no clear D. Germline V gives CDR1 MGHRA, CDR2 YSYEKL. The CDR3 covers 16 residues. V was trimmed by 1 base and J by 0 bases, leaving 10 bases between them. The CDR3 nucleotides read TGCGCCAGCAGCCAAGTCGGAACGGCTAGCAATCAGCCCCAGCATTTT. Translating it yields CASSQVGTASNQPQHF.

The CDR3 DNA follows: TGTGCCAGCAGCCAATCGCCCGACAGCACAGATACGCAGTATTTT. It translates to CASSQSPDSTDTQYF. The chain employs TRBV5-4 and TRBJ2-3; D call uncertain. Germline-derived CDR1 and CDR2 are SGHNT and YYREEE (reference sequence). The CDR3 has 15 amino acids. Trimming shortened V by 4 bases and J by 0 bases, and 12 bases separated the two germline ends.

This sequence joins TRBV14 and TRBJ2-5; D gene ambiguous. The CDR3 spans 17 residues. V was clipped by 0 bases and J by 4 bases, with 18 bases between them. CDR1 SGHDN and CDR2 FVKESK come from the germline V gene. CDR3 DNA: TGTGCCAGCAGCCAAGAGGTGGATAGGCGAAGCTTAGAGACCCAGTACTTC. Encoded protein: CASSQEVDRRSLETQYF.

The rearrangement links TRBV9 to TRBJ2-1; 7 bases agree with TRBD1. With 0 bases clipped from V and 8 bases from J, the junction kept 5 bases outside the gene matches. Germline CDR1 is SGDLS and CDR2 is YYNGEE. This CDR3 has 14 residues. CDR3 bases: TGTGCCAGCAGCGTAGGAGGGGGCCGAGATGAGCAGTTCTTC. Its protein is CASSVGGGRDEQFF.

This clonotype was recorded a few times. V gene TRBV11-2 combines with J gene TRBJ2-2; TRBD1 matches 7 bases. Germline V lookup: CDR1 SGHAT, CDR2 FQNNGV. This CDR3 comprises 16 residues. Losses at the gene ends were 3 bases for V and 6 bases for J; bases not matched to a gene: 10. The CDR3 DNA is TGTGCCAGCAGCTTCTACTCGGGACAGAGATCCGGGGAGCTGTTTTTT. Translating gives CASSFYSGQRSGELFF.

This clonotype was seen only a few times. The V and J genes are TRBV6-5 and TRBJ1-1; maybe TRBD1 (6 bases). There are 17 residues in the CDR3. Germline V gene data show CDR1 as MNHEY and CDR2 as SVGAGI. The V end lost 5 bases, the J end lost 0 bases, and 19 bases lay between the germline ends. The CDR3 protein is CASSTPPQGLLNTEAFF. CDR3 DNA sequence: TGTGCCAGCAGTACCCCCCCCCAGGGGCTTTTGAACACTGAAGCTTTCTTT.

This clonotype was recorded a few times. The genes are TRBV12-5 and TRBJ1-3, with D uncertain. Germline-derived CDR1 and CDR2 are LGHNT and FRNRAP. V was pared by 2 bases and J by 7 bases, with 12 bases between. This CDR3 has 14 amino acids. The CDR3: CASGLNSVLNTIYF. The CDR3 nucleotides are TGTGCTAGTGGTTTGAACTCGGTCCTCAACACCATATATTTT.

The rearrangement uses TRBV12-3 or TRBV12-4 and TRBJ2-7; possibly TRBD1 or TRBD2 for D (5 bases each). The length of the CDR3 is 16 residues. Trimming removed 5 bases from V and 2 bases from J, with 19 bases in between. Written as DNA, the CDR3 is TGTGCCAGCAGTAAACAAGGGGATGCGGGCCCCTACGAGCAGTACGTC. Translation: CASSKQGDAGPYEQYV.

The rearrangement links TRBV6-1 to TRBJ2-2; D is unresolved. Deletions cut 3 bases from V and 5 bases from J, with 7 bases between. Germline V gives CDR1 MNHNS, CDR2 SASEGT. The CDR3 consists of 13 residues. Written as DNA, the CDR3 is TGTGCCAGCAGTGATCTGGGGACCGGGGAGCTGTTTTTT. This codes for CASSDLGTGELFF.

This CDR3 is CSARGDLRLYGYTF. The CDR3 nucleotides read TGCAGTGCTAGAGGGGACCTAAGACTCTATGGCTACACCTTC. This chain links TRBV20-1 with TRBJ1-2, with TRBD1 as a possible D gene (5 bases). The germline V gene encodes CDR1 DFQATT and CDR2 SNEGSKA (reference sequence). Trimming cost V 1 base and J 4 bases, with 13 bases left between them. The CDR3 is made up of 14 amino acids.

V usage is TRBV29-1 and J usage is TRBJ2-2; D perhaps matches TRBD1 (6 bases). The CDR3 is 11 residues long. The V end lost 7 bases, the J end lost 7 bases, and 10 bases lay between the germline ends. Germline V gives CDR1 SQVTM, CDR2 ANQGSEA. CDR3 bases: TGCAGCGCCTCAGGGGTCGGGGAGCTGTTTTTT. This encodes CSASGVGELFF.

The genes are TRBV4-1 and TRBJ1-2, with TRBD1 identical over 7 bases. This CDR3 is built from 15 residues. From germline, CDR1 is MGHRA and CDR2 YSYEKL. V was clipped by 4 bases and J by 6 bases; unmatched bases: 11. In DNA form, the CDR3 reads TGCGCCAGCAGCCCGAGACAGGGTGATGTCGATGGCTACACCTTC. This sequence encodes CASSPRQGDVDGYTF.

CDR3 sequence: CASSWAETANQPQHF. The CDR3 nucleotides read TGTGCCAGTAGTTGGGCCGAGACCGCTAATCAGCCCCAGCATTTT. The chain joins TRBV19 to TRBJ1-5; D remains ambiguous. The V gene's germline CDR1 is LNHDA and CDR2 SQIVND (reference sequence). V was clipped by 5 bases and J by 4 bases, with 15 bases between them. CDR3 size: 15 residues.

There are many counts of this clonotype. V is TRBV7-2 and J is TRBJ2-7; D possibly corresponds to TRBD2 (6 bases). Germline V gene lookup returns CDR1 SGHTA and CDR2 FQGNSA. The CDR3 length is 14 residues. The V and J ends lost 0 bases and 6 bases respectively, with 12 bases between them. The CDR3 DNA sequence: TGTGCCAGCAGCTTAGCCTCCCAGGGAGGCGAGCAGTACTTC. Its translation: CASSLASQGGEQYF. Full variable domain (outside the CDR3, taken from reference TRBV7-2 and TRBJ2-7): GAGVSQSPSNKVTEKGKDVELRCDPISGHTALYWYRQSLGQGLEFLIYFQGNSAPDKSGLPSDRFSAERTGGSVSTLTIQRTQQEDSAVYLCASSLASQGGEQYFGPGTRLTVT.

This clonotype was seen a few times. This rearrangement joins TRBV24-1 to TRBJ2-3; TRBD1 matches 7 bases. There are 15 residues in the CDR3. The germline V gene encodes CDR1 KGHDR and CDR2 SFDVKD. J lost 5 bases, V lost 3 bases, and 7 bases had no gene match. CDR3 bases: TGTGCCACCAGTGATCCCAGACAGGGCATAGATACGCAGTATTTT. Protein product: CATSDPRQGIDTQYF.

This clonotype occurred a few times. This chain's CDR3 is CASSLGDRGLFF. The CDR3 DNA is TGTGCCAGCAGTTTGGGGGACAGGGGCTTGTTTTTT. The chain couples TRBV12-3 or TRBV12-4 to TRBJ2-2, with 10 bases that match TRBD1. The CDR3 extends over 12 amino acids. V was pared by 3 bases and J by 15 bases, with 4 bases of the junction left unmatched.